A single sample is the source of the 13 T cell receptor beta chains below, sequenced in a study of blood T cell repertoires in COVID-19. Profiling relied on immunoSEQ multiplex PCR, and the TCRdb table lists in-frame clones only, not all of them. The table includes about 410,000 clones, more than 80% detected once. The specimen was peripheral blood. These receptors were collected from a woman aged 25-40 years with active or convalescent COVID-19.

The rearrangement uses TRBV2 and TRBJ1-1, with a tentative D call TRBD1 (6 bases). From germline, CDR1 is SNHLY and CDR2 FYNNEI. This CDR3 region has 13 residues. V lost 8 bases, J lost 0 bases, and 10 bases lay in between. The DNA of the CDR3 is TGTGCCAGCGCAGGACAGATGAACACTGAAGCTTTCTTT. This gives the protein CASAGQMNTEAFF.

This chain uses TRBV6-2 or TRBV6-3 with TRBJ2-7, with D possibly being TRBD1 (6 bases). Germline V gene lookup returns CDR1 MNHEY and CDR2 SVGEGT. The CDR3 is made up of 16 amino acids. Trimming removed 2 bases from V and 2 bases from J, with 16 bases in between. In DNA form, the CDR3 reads TGTGCCAGCAGTTACCCCCGGACAGACCTTACCTACGAGCAGTACTTC. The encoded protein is CASSYPRTDLTYEQYF.

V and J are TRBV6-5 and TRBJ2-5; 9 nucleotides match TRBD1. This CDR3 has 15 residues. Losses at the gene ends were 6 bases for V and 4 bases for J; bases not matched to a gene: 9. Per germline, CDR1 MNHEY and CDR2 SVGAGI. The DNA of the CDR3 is TGTGCCAGCAGCCCGGGACAGGGATTGGGAGAGACCCAGTACTTC. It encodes CASSPGQGLGETQYF.

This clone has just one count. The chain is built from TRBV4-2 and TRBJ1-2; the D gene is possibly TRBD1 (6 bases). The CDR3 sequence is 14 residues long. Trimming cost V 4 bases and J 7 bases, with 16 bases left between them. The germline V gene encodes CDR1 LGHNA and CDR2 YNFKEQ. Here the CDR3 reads CASSPSSGGGGYTF. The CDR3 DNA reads TGTGCCAGCAGCCCCTCCAGCGGGGGCGGTGGCTACACCTTC.

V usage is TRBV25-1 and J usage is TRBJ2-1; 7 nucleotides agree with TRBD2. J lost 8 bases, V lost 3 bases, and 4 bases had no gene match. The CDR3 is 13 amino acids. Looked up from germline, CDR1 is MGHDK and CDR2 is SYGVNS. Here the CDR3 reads CASSDFRGDEQFF. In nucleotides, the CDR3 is TGTGCCAGCAGTGATTTCCGGGGGGATGAGCAGTTCTTC.

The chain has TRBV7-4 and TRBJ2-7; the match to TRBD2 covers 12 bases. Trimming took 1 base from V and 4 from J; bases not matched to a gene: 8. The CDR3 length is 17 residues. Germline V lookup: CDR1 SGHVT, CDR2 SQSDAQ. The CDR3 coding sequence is TGTGCCAGCAGCTTAGTGCCCGGGACTAGCGGGCGATACGAGCAGTACTTC. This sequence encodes CASSLVPGTSGRYEQYF.

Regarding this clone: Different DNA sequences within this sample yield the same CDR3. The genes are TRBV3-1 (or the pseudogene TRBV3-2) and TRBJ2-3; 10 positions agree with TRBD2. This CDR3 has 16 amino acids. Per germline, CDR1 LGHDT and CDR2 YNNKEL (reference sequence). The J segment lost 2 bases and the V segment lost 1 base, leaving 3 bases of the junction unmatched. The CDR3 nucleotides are TGTGCCAGCAGCCAAGTAGCGGGGGGCTACACAGATACGCAGTATTTT. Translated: CASSQVAGGYTDTQYF.

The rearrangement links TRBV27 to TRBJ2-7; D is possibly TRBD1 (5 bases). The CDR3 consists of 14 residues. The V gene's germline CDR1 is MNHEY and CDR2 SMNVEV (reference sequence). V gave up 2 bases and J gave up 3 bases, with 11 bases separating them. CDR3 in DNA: TGTGCCAGCAGTTTACAGGGCGTCCACTACGAGCAGTACTTC. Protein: CASSLQGVHYEQYF.

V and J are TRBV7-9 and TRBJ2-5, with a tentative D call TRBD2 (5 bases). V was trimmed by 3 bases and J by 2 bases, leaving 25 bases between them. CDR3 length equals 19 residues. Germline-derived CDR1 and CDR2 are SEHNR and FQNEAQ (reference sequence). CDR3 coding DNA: TGTGCCAGCAGCTTTTCACTTCCACTCGCGGGTGGCCCACAAGAGACCCAGTACTTC. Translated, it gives CASSFSLPLAGGPQETQYF.

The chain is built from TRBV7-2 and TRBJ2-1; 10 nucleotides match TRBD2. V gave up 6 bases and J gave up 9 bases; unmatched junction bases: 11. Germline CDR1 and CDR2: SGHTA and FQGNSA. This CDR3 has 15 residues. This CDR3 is CASRSSSGSGGEQFF. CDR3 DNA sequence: TGTGCCAGCAGGTCTTCTAGCGGGAGTGGCGGTGAGCAGTTCTTC.

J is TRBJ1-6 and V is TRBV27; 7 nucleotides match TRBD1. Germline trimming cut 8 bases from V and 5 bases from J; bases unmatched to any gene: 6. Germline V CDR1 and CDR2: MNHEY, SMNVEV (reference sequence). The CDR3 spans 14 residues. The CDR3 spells CASGQEIHNSPLHF. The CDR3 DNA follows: TGTGCCAGCGGACAGGAAATTCATAATTCACCCCTCCACTTT.

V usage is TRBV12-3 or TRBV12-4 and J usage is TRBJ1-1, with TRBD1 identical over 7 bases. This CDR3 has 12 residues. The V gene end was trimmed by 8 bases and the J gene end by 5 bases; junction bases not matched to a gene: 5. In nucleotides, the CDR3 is TGTGCCAGCGACCAGGGGGGAACTGAAGCTTTCTTT. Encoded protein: CASDQGGTEAFF.

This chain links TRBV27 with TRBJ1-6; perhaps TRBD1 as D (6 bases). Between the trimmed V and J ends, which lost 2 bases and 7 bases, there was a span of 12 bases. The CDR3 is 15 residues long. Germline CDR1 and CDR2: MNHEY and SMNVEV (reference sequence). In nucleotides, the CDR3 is TGTGCCAGCAGTTTAGGGGGGGCAGACAATTCACCCCTCCACTTT. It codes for CASSLGGADNSPLHF.